The TCR beta chain under discussion was sequenced for a study of graft-versus-host responses after intestinal transplantation. In the study overall: Every transplant recipient was induced with anti-thymocyte globulin, then maintained on tacrolimus and steroids for two to three years.

Study-wide results and limits: After transplant, early declines in HvG clones were associated with peak levels of circulating GvH clones. Individuals carrying graft-donor T cell macrochimerism showed high graft-versus-host to host-versus-graft clonal ratios in allografts.

Germline CDR1 and CDR2: SQVTM and ANQGSEA. This CDR3 spans 14 amino acids. The ends were cut back, 1 base at V and 8 bases at J, with 15 bases in the middle. Of note for this clone: Its specificity is not known.

Measured with immunoSEQ multiplex PCR; TCRdb has only the in-frame clones, and not every one. Seen here are just under 85,000 clones, 91% observed once, and the top ten hold 7.6%. V usage is TRBV29-1 and J usage is TRBJ2-1, with D perhaps TRBD2 (5 bases). This TCR was recovered from a human donor who was the organ donor for an intestinal transplant. Sequencing used unstimulated CD8+ T cells sorted from spleen or lymph node cells, obtained before transplant. The CDR3 DNA sequence: TGCAGCGTTGAAGCGGGAAAGTATCTGGATGAGCAGTTCTTC. Translated, it gives CSVEAGKYLDEQFF.